The sequence of this TCR beta chain was determined in a study of T-cell reconstitution after alpha-beta-depleted transplantation in children. Study observations and caveats: Counts and diversity of T cells one year after transplant came mostly from newly produced T cells. Some patients' high day-60 TCRbeta diversity was attributed to recipient cells surviving conditioning. Expanded graft clones numbering several hundred reportedly gave rise to alpha-beta T cells about two months after transplant.

Unique molecular identifiers were incorporated into the prepared TCRbeta library. TCRdb re-analysed the PCR reads in MiXCR, keeping a single row per CDR3 protein. Of about 100,000 distinct CDR3 sequences listed, about 7.5% were seen once; the top ten hold about a sixth. Trimming removed 4 bases at V and 1 base at J, with 11 bases between. From germline, CDR1 is MGHRA and CDR2 YSYEKL. CDR3 length equals 15 residues. To note about this clonotype: Its target is not known.

The chain couples TRBV4-1 to TRBJ2-1, with a tentative D call TRBD2 (6 bases). Sample: PBMCs, taken before TCRalphabeta/CD19-depleted stem cell transplant. The source of this sequence is a boy aged 2-9 years with acute lymphoblastic leukemia, due to receive a stem cell transplant. This CDR3 is CASSLTGDSYNEQFF. The CDR3 DNA reads TGCGCCAGCAGCCTTACGGGGGATTCCTACAATGAGCAGTTCTTC.